The next 28 T cell receptor beta chains were all read from a single sample in a study of blood T cell repertoires in COVID-19. The method was immunoSEQ multiplex PCR; TCRdb's version includes in-frame clones alone and lacks a portion of them. This table holds roughly 120,000 clones, about 90% found once. The sequenced sample consisted of peripheral blood. These receptor sequences come from a woman aged 70 to 79 with acute or convalescent COVID-19.

The CDR3 spells CASSRWPEGANSPLHF. The CDR3, as DNA: TGCGCCAGCAGCCGTTGGCCCGAGGGGGCTAATTCACCCCTCCACTTT. J is TRBJ1-6 and V is TRBV5-1, with 7 bases that match TRBD1. Germline V gene data show CDR1 as SGHRS and CDR2 as YFSETQ. This CDR3 has 16 residues. With V trimmed by 4 bases and J by 6 bases, 10 bases remained unmatched. The full variable domain, completed using reference TRBV5-1 and TRBJ1-6, is KAGVTQTPRYLIKTRGQQVTLSCSPISGHRSVSWYQQTPGQGLQFLFEYFSETQRNKGNFPGRFSGRQFSNSRSEMNVSTLELGDSALYLCASSRWPEGANSPLHFGNGTRLTVT.

The V and J genes are TRBV5-6 and TRBJ2-7; 14 bases are shared with TRBD2. The CDR3 contains 16 residues. V trimming: 4 bases; J trimming: 6 bases; junction bases outside the gene matches: 9. Germline CDR1 is SGHDT and CDR2 is YYEEEE. CDR3 coding DNA: TGTGCCAGCAGCAATAGTGTAGGACTAGCGGGGGGCGAGCAGTACTTC. This gives the protein CASSNSVGLAGGEQYF.

The rearrangement joins TRBV10-3 to TRBJ1-6; the D gene is possibly TRBD1 (5 bases). Trimming cost V 2 bases and J 11 bases, with 16 bases left between them. This CDR3 has 15 amino acids. Germline values: CDR1 ENHRY, CDR2 SYGVKD. CDR3 sequence (DNA): TGTGCCATCAGTGAGGCGGGACCTCCGGAACCACCCCTCCACTTT. This gives the protein CAISEAGPPEPPLHF.

This clone was found many times. The chain links TRBV14 to TRBJ1-4; D might be TRBD1 (6 bases). The CDR3 is 14 amino acids. Trimming removed 3 bases from V and 8 bases from J, with 13 bases in between. Germline CDR1 reads SGHDN; CDR2 reads FVKESK. The CDR3 sequence is CASSQGARSEKLFF. The CDR3 coding sequence is TGTGCCAGCAGCCAGGGGGCACGGAGCGAAAAACTGTTTTTT.

The table lists this clone with a few counts. The chain is built from TRBV7-2 and TRBJ2-7; 10 positions match TRBD1. From germline, CDR1 is SGHTA and CDR2 FQGNSA. The CDR3 consists of 14 residues. Trimming at V came to 4 bases and at J to 12 bases, leaving 12 bases not matched to a gene. The CDR3 loop is CASSSRQGATLMYF. The DNA for the CDR3 is TGTGCCAGCAGCTCCCGACAGGGGGCTACGCTCATGTACTTC.

The chain couples TRBV14 to TRBJ1-2, with TRBD1 matching 9 bases. J gave up 3 bases and V 0 bases, and 8 bases lay outside the gene matches. Per the germline V gene, CDR1 is SGHDN and CDR2 is FVKESK. This CDR3 is built from 17 residues. CDR3 bases: TGTGCCAGCAGCCAAGATCGGGGACAGGGAGCAGACTATGGCTACACCTTC. Translated, it gives CASSQDRGQGADYGYTF. The full variable domain, completed using reference TRBV14 and TRBJ1-2, is EAGVTQFPSHSVIEKGQTVTLRCDPISGHDNLYWYRRVMGKEIKFLLHFVKESKQDESGMPNNRFLAERTGGTYSTLKVQPAELEDSGVYFCASSQDRGQGADYGYTFGSGTRLTVV.

This chain links TRBV2 with TRBJ1-5, with D possibly matching TRBD1 (6 bases). This CDR3 comprises 13 residues. From germline, CDR1 is SNHLY and CDR2 FYNNEI. Trimming took off 6 bases at V and 5 bases at J, with 11 bases between the two ends. DNA for the CDR3: TGTGCCAGCAGCCTGGGACAATATCAGCCCCAGCATTTT. Translation: CASSLGQYQPQHF.

The gene calls are TRBV10-1 and TRBJ2-3, with 8 nucleotides matching TRBD2. This CDR3 is built from 16 residues. V lost 10 bases, J lost 0 bases, and 12 bases stayed unmatched. Looked up from germline, CDR1 is WNHNN and CDR2 is SYGVQD (reference sequence). The CDR3 sequence is CANVLGTRGSTDTQYF. The CDR3 DNA reads TGCGCCAACGTCCTGGGGACTAGGGGTAGCACAGATACGCAGTATTTT.

This clone was picked up one time. At the DNA level, this CDR3 is encoded by other sequences in the same sample as well. The chain has TRBV5-1 and TRBJ2-7; weak D call: TRBD2 (6 bases). The V gene lost 4 bases and the J gene lost 2 bases, with 13 bases spanning the gap. The germline gives CDR1 SGHRS, CDR2 YFSETQ. There are 14 residues in the CDR3. The CDR3 is CASSIAESAYEQYF. The CDR3 bases are TGCGCCAGCAGCATAGCGGAATCGGCCTACGAGCAGTACTTC.

This clone was seen once. This rearrangement joins TRBV3-1 (or the pseudogene TRBV3-2) to TRBJ2-1; perhaps TRBD2 as D (5 bases). Deletions cut 6 bases from V and 9 bases from J, with 12 bases between. This CDR3 spans 12 amino acids. CDR1 and CDR2 from the germline V gene are LGHDT and YNNKEL (reference sequence). CDR3 bases: TGTGCCAGCAGGCTTGGACTCTCTGAGCAGTTCTTC. This codes for CASRLGLSEQFF.

The chain is built from TRBV30 and TRBJ2-7, with D possibly matching TRBD2 (5 bases). Germline V gene lookup returns CDR1 GTSNPN and CDR2 SVGIG (reference sequence). The CDR3 extends over 14 amino acids. Trimming removed 5 bases at V and 3 bases at J, with 17 bases between. CDR3 residues: CAWERAAGVYEQYF. The CDR3 DNA is TGTGCCTGGGAGAGAGCCGCCGGGGTCTACGAGCAGTACTTC.

This chain uses TRBV4-2 with TRBJ1-4; 7 bases are a match to TRBD1. This CDR3 is 16 amino acids long. Looked up from germline, CDR1 is LGHNA and CDR2 is YNFKEQ. V lost 3 bases and J lost 0; bases outside the gene matches: 4. DNA for the CDR3: TGTGCCAGCAGCCAGGACAGGACCTCAACTAATGAAAAACTGTTTTTT. Encoded protein: CASSQDRTSTNEKLFF.

The DNA for the CDR3 is TGTGCCAGCAGTCCGACAGGGACTAACACCATATATTTT. It encodes CASSPTGTNTIYF. This chain uses TRBV3-1 (or the pseudogene TRBV3-2) with TRBJ1-3; 7 bases fit TRBD1. After removal of 6 bases from V and 7 bases from J, the junction contained 6 bases not matched to a gene. The CDR3 extends over 13 amino acids. CDR1 LGHDT and CDR2 YNNKEL come from the germline V gene (reference sequence).

Comment on this clone: The junction departs from the called germline gene at one end, perhaps through a read error. The J gene is TRBJ2-5, the V gene TRBV6-6; TRBD2 aligns across 8 bases. CDR1 MNHNY and CDR2 SVGAGI come from the germline V gene (reference sequence). The CDR3 is made up of 13 amino acids. CDR3 bases: TGTGCCAGCAGATACTCTAGCGGGGAGACCCAGTACTTC. Amino acids: CASRYSSGETQYF.

The chain combines TRBV18 with TRBJ1-5; D call uncertain. Trimming shortened V by 2 bases and J by 9 bases, and 14 bases separated the two germline ends. The germline V gene has CDR1 KGHSH and CDR2 LQKENI. This CDR3 region has 14 residues. Written as DNA, the CDR3 is TGTGCCAGCTCACCATCGGAGGTGCAACGGCCCCAGCATTTT. This translates into CASSPSEVQRPQHF.

The chain carries TRBV9 and TRBJ1-1; TRBD1 matches at 10 bases. Germline values: CDR1 SGDLS, CDR2 YYNGEE. J gave up 0 bases and V 1 base, and 3 bases lay outside the gene matches. The CDR3 consists of 16 residues. The CDR3 here is CASSVRDRGMNTEAFF. In nucleotides, the CDR3 is TGTGCCAGCAGCGTAAGGGACAGGGGTATGAACACTGAAGCTTTCTTT. The full variable domain, with the rest looked up from reference TRBV9 and TRBJ1-1, is DSGVTQTPKHLITATGQRVTLRCSPRSGDLSVYWYQQSLDQGLQFLIQYYNGEERAKGNILERFSAQQFPDLHSELNLSSLELGDSALYFCASSVRDRGMNTEAFFGQGTRLTVV.

The rearrangement links TRBV5-1 to TRBJ1-5; D gene unclear. The CDR3 totals 15 residues. Deletions cut 0 bases from V and 0 bases from J, with 7 bases between. The germline gives CDR1 SGHRS, CDR2 YFSETQ. CDR3 loop: CASSLDGFSNQPQHF. Written as DNA, the CDR3 is TGCGCCAGCAGCTTGGACGGTTTTAGCAATCAGCCCCAGCATTTT.

This clone was seen only once. V usage is TRBV5-6 and J usage is TRBJ2-4; 11 positions agree with TRBD2. Germline V gene lookup returns CDR1 SGHDT and CDR2 YYEEEE. V lost 2 bases and J lost 8; bases outside the gene matches: 3. The CDR3 loop spans 14 amino acids. The CDR3 region is CASSFSGGADIQYF. CDR3 in DNA: TGTGCCAGCAGCTTTAGCGGGGGGGCCGACATTCAGTACTTC.

This clone was recorded only once. This sequence joins TRBV19 and TRBJ2-7; 12 nucleotides line up with TRBD1. The V and J ends lost 3 bases and 6 bases, in that order; junction bases with no gene match: 6. This CDR3 region has 15 residues. Germline V gene lookup returns CDR1 LNHDA and CDR2 SQIVND (reference sequence). The CDR3 coding sequence is TGTGCCAGTAGTATGCAGGGGACAGGGGGCGGCGAGCAGTACTTC. Its protein is CASSMQGTGGGEQYF.

The chain is built from TRBV12-5 and TRBJ1-1; D is unresolved. Germline V gene lookup returns CDR1 LGHNT and CDR2 FRNRAP. V was shortened by 1 base and J by 6 bases, with 9 bases between the two germline ends. The CDR3 sequence is 13 residues long. The CDR3 is CASGLAPPAEAFF. CDR3 sequence (DNA): TGTGCTAGTGGTTTGGCACCCCCAGCTGAAGCTTTCTTT.

This chain connects TRBV7-6 to TRBJ2-1, with TRBD2 matching over 8 bases. The germline CDR1 and CDR2 sequences are SGHVS and FNYEAQ. The ends lost 4 bases at V and 6 bases at J; junction bases unmatched: 5. CDR3 length: 14 amino acids. CDR3 in amino acids: CASSWLGGANEQFF. The CDR3 bases are TGTGCCAGCAGCTGGCTCGGGGGGGCCAATGAGCAGTTCTTC. Full variable domain (missing parts from reference TRBV7-6 and TRBJ2-1): GAGVSQSPRYKVTKRGQDVALRCDPISGHVSLYWYRQALGQGPEFLTYFNYEAQQDKSGLPNDRFSAERPEGSISTLTIQRTEQRDSAMYRCASSWLGGANEQFFGPGTRLTVL.

The gene calls are TRBV9 and TRBJ2-3, with 9 bases matching TRBD2. Germline V gene lookup returns CDR1 SGDLS and CDR2 YYNGEE. J lost 2 bases, V lost 3 bases, and 4 bases had no gene match. This CDR3 contains 15 residues. The CDR3 region is CASSATSGSTDTQYF. The CDR3 nucleotides read TGTGCCAGCAGCGCGACTAGCGGATCCACAGATACGCAGTATTTT.

The rearrangement joins TRBV10-2 to TRBJ1-3, with D perhaps matching TRBD1 (5 bases). Germline CDR1 WSHSY, CDR2 SAAADI. There are 15 residues in the CDR3. The ends were cut back, 3 bases at V and 0 bases at J, with 9 bases in the middle. The CDR3 sequence is CASSDTGVSGNTIYF. In nucleotides, the CDR3 is TGCGCCAGCAGTGACACAGGCGTCTCTGGAAACACCATATATTTT.

The chain couples TRBV5-1 to TRBJ2-5; TRBD1 might be the D (6 bases). The V and J ends lost 4 bases and 1 base respectively, with 14 bases between them. The CDR3 runs to 15 residues. From germline, CDR1 is SGHRS and CDR2 YFSETQ. The CDR3 spells CASSTPQGTQETQYF. As DNA, the CDR3 is TGCGCCAGCAGCACCCCCCAGGGGACCCAAGAGACCCAGTACTTC.

The rearrangement links TRBV4-1 to TRBJ1-4; no clear D gene. The CDR3 is made up of 20 amino acids. The V gene lost 2 bases and the J gene lost 3 bases, with 25 bases spanning the gap. Germline CDR1 reads MGHRA; CDR2 reads YSYEKL. This CDR3 reads CASSQPSGGSQWFANEKLFF. The CDR3 DNA sequence: TGCGCCAGCAGCCAACCCTCCGGAGGATCCCAGTGGTTTGCTAATGAAAAACTGTTTTTT.

This chain uses TRBV7-9 with TRBJ2-4; possible D gene TRBD1, 5 bases. In germline, CDR1 is SEHNR, CDR2 FQNEAQ (reference sequence). This CDR3 comprises 18 residues. Trimming removed 5 bases from V and 2 bases from J, with 22 bases in between. The CDR3 region is CASSPGLQGPLTKNIQYF. The CDR3 DNA reads TGTGCCAGCAGCCCCGGTTTGCAGGGCCCGCTGACCAAAAACATTCAGTACTTC.

The J gene is TRBJ1-6, the V gene TRBV9, with D unresolved. CDR3 length: 13 residues. Deletions cut 3 bases from V and 8 bases from J, with 9 bases between. Germline V lookup: CDR1 SGDLS, CDR2 YYNGEE. In DNA form, the CDR3 reads TGTGCCAGCAGCGGCGGAGCGGATTCACCCCTCCACTTT. As protein: CASSGGADSPLHF.

The chain has TRBV3-1 (or the pseudogene TRBV3-2) and TRBJ1-1; D might be TRBD1 (5 bases). Trimming took 1 base from V and 3 from J, leaving 15 bases between them. The CDR3 totals 16 residues. The germline V gene has CDR1 LGHDT and CDR2 YNNKEL (reference sequence). The CDR3 is CASSQAGWGMDTEAFF. In DNA, the CDR3 is TGTGCCAGCAGCCAAGCAGGGTGGGGTATGGACACTGAAGCTTTCTTT.